This T cell receptor beta chain was captured by sequencing in a study of T cells after yellow fever vaccination. Each CDR3 protein is one row after TCRdb ran MiXCR on the 5' RACE reads. The table includes 500,000 to 650,000 distinct CDR3 sequences, 9% to 15% detected once. Only a few counts were recorded for this clonotype. Germline V gives CDR1 SGHRS, CDR2 YFSETQ. CDR3 length: 15 amino acids. The ends lost 0 bases at V and 10 bases at J; junction bases unmatched: 8. Sequenced here: PBMCs, sampled on the day of the yellow fever booster vaccination. This chain links TRBV5-1 with TRBJ2-1, with 9 bases identical to TRBD1. This TCR derives from a man aged 25 to 45 who received the YFV17D yellow fever vaccine. The CDR3 is CASSLAGQGIYEQFF. CDR3 DNA sequence: TGCGCCAGCAGCTTGGCGGGACAGGGTATATACGAGCAGTTCTTC.